Each of the 11 T cell receptor beta chains below was sequenced from the same sample in a study of CD8+CD57+ T cells in acquired aplastic anemia. Profiles of TCR beta VDJ and CDR3 were generated from a genomic DNA template. Via MiXCR, TCRdb re-called the reads, giving one row per CDR3 protein. This sample has some 170,000 distinct CDR3 sequences, with around 40% found just once. The source material was sorted CD4+, CD8+, or CD8+CD57+ T cells (not recorded which) from PBMCs. These receptor sequences come from a human donor in good health.

V and J are TRBV20-1 and TRBJ1-5, with 7 bases aligning to TRBD1. From germline, CDR1 is DFQATT and CDR2 SNEGSKA (reference sequence). With 5 bases clipped from V and 5 bases from J, the junction kept 9 bases outside the gene matches. This CDR3 region has 14 residues. CDR3 protein: CSAGGQWGDQPQHF. The CDR3 DNA follows: TGCAGTGCTGGGGGACAGTGGGGCGATCAGCCCCAGCATTTT.

The rearrangement joins TRBV11-2 to TRBJ2-1; 12 bases line up with TRBD2. Trimming cost V 3 bases and J 0 bases; bases outside gene matches: 6. The CDR3 loop spans 18 amino acids. Germline V lookup: CDR1 SGHAT, CDR2 FQNNGV. Here the CDR3 reads CASSFRTSGTSSYNEQFF. The CDR3 DNA reads as TGTGCCAGCAGCTTTCGGACTAGCGGGACTAGCTCCTACAATGAGCAGTTCTTC.

This clonotype has ten or more counts. The chain is built from TRBV5-1 and TRBJ2-1; no clear D gene. The V gene lost 9 bases and the J gene lost 0 bases, with 16 bases spanning the gap. The CDR3 has 15 amino acids. CDR1 is SGHRS, CDR2 YFSETQ, per germline. CDR3 DNA sequence: TGCGCCACTCCACCCCCCTTCTACTCCTACAATGAGCAGTTCTTC. The encoded protein is CATPPPFYSYNEQFF.

This rearrangement joins TRBV5-5 to TRBJ2-7, with 7 bases lining up with TRBD1. The length of the CDR3 is 16 residues. Germline assignment: CDR1 SGHKS and CDR2 YYEKEE (reference sequence). The V gene end was trimmed by 4 bases and the J gene end by 1 base; junction bases not matched to a gene: 11. The CDR3 reads CASSTDRSTTSYEQYF. Here the CDR3 DNA reads TGTGCCAGCAGCACGGACAGGAGTACTACTTCCTACGAGCAGTACTTC.

This clonotype was recorded many times. This chain uses TRBV2 with TRBJ1-4; the D gene is possibly TRBD1 (5 bases). V was pared by 7 bases and J by 3 bases, with 15 bases between. The CDR3 totals 15 residues. The V gene's germline CDR1 is SNHLY and CDR2 FYNNEI. CDR3 in amino acids: CASKPHGAPNEKLFF. The DNA for the CDR3 is TGTGCCAGCAAGCCGCATGGGGCACCTAATGAAAAACTGTTTTTT.

This clonotype was detected once. The chain employs TRBV10-3 and TRBJ2-7; the D is unclear. The V end was cut by 2 bases, the J end by 3 bases, with 8 bases between. CDR3 size: 13 residues. Germline CDR1 and CDR2: ENHRY and SYGVKD. The CDR3 loop reads CAISEGPDYEQYF. Here the CDR3 DNA reads TGTGCCATCAGTGAGGGACCGGACTACGAGCAGTACTTC.

CDR3 nucleotides: TGCAGTGCTAATACCTTTCTAGCGGGGGATGCTTCCTACGAGCAGTACTTC. Protein product: CSANTFLAGDASYEQYF. V usage is TRBV20-1 and J usage is TRBJ2-7, with TRBD2 matching over 10 bases. The CDR3 has 17 amino acids. J gave up 1 base and V 4 bases, and 13 bases lay outside the gene matches. In germline, CDR1 is DFQATT, CDR2 SNEGSKA (reference sequence).

V gene TRBV5-5 combines with J gene TRBJ1-2, with D perhaps TRBD1 (5 bases). Trimming pared 2 bases from V and 7 bases from J, leaving 18 bases between. The CDR3 runs 15 residues. CDR1 and CDR2 from the germline V gene are SGHKS and YYEKEE (reference sequence). In nucleotides, the CDR3 is TGTGCCAGCAGCTTCGAAACCCGTCGTGGGGCTGGCTACACCTTC. This gives the protein CASSFETRRGAGYTF.

This clonotype has ten or more counts. The chain is built from TRBV9 and TRBJ2-5, with D perhaps TRBD1 or TRBD2 (6 bases each). This CDR3 region has 18 residues. Per germline, CDR1 SGDLS and CDR2 YYNGEE. With 3 bases removed from V and 2 bases from J, the gap between germline ends came to 23 bases. The CDR3 region is CASSGDPLARGAQETQYF. Written as DNA, the CDR3 is TGTGCCAGCAGCGGCGACCCCCTTGCTAGGGGGGCACAAGAGACCCAGTACTTC.

The rearrangement joins TRBV7-2 to TRBJ2-5; unclear D gene. This CDR3 has 13 residues. Trimming stripped 5 bases from V and 1 base from J, with 8 bases between. Germline V gene data show CDR1 as SGHTA and CDR2 as FQGNSA. DNA of the CDR3: TGTGCCAGCAGCGAGGCCGCCCAAGAGACCCAGTACTTC. Its translation: CASSEAAQETQYF. The full variable domain, its missing parts supplied by reference TRBV7-2 and TRBJ2-5, is GAGVSQSPSNKVTEKGKDVELRCDPISGHTALYWYRQSLGQGLEFLIYFQGNSAPDKSGLPSDRFSAERTGGSVSTLTIQRTQQEDSAVYLCASSEAAQETQYFGPGTRLLVL.

This clonotype was counted at least ten times. V gene TRBV11-2 combines with J gene TRBJ1-4, with TRBD1 matching over 8 bases. Germline trimming cut 1 base from V and 7 bases from J; bases unmatched to any gene: 14. Germline loops: CDR1 SGHAT, CDR2 FQNNGV. The CDR3 contains 18 residues. CDR3 bases: TGTGCCAGCAGCTTAGTCCCCACTCGACAGGGGAGTTTTGAAAAACTGTTTTTT. Protein product: CASSLVPTRQGSFEKLFF.